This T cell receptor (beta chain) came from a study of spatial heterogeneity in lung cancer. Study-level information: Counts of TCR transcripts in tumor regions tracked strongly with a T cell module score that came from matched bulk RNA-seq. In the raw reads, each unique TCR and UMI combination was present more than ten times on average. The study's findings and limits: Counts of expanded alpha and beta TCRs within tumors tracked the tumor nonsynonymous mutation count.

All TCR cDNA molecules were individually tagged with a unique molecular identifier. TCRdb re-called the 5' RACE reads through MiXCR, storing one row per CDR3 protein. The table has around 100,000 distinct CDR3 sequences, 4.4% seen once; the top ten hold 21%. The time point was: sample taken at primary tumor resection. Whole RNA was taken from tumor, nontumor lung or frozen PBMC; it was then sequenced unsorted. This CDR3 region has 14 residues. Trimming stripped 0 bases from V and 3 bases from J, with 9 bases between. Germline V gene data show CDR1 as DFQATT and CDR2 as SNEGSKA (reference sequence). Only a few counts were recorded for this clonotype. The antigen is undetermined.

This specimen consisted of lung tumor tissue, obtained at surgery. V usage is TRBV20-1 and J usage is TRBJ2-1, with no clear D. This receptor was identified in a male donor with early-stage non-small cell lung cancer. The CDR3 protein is CSARDNFHYNEQFF. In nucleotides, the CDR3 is TGCAGTGCTAGAGATAACTTTCACTACAATGAGCAGTTCTTC.